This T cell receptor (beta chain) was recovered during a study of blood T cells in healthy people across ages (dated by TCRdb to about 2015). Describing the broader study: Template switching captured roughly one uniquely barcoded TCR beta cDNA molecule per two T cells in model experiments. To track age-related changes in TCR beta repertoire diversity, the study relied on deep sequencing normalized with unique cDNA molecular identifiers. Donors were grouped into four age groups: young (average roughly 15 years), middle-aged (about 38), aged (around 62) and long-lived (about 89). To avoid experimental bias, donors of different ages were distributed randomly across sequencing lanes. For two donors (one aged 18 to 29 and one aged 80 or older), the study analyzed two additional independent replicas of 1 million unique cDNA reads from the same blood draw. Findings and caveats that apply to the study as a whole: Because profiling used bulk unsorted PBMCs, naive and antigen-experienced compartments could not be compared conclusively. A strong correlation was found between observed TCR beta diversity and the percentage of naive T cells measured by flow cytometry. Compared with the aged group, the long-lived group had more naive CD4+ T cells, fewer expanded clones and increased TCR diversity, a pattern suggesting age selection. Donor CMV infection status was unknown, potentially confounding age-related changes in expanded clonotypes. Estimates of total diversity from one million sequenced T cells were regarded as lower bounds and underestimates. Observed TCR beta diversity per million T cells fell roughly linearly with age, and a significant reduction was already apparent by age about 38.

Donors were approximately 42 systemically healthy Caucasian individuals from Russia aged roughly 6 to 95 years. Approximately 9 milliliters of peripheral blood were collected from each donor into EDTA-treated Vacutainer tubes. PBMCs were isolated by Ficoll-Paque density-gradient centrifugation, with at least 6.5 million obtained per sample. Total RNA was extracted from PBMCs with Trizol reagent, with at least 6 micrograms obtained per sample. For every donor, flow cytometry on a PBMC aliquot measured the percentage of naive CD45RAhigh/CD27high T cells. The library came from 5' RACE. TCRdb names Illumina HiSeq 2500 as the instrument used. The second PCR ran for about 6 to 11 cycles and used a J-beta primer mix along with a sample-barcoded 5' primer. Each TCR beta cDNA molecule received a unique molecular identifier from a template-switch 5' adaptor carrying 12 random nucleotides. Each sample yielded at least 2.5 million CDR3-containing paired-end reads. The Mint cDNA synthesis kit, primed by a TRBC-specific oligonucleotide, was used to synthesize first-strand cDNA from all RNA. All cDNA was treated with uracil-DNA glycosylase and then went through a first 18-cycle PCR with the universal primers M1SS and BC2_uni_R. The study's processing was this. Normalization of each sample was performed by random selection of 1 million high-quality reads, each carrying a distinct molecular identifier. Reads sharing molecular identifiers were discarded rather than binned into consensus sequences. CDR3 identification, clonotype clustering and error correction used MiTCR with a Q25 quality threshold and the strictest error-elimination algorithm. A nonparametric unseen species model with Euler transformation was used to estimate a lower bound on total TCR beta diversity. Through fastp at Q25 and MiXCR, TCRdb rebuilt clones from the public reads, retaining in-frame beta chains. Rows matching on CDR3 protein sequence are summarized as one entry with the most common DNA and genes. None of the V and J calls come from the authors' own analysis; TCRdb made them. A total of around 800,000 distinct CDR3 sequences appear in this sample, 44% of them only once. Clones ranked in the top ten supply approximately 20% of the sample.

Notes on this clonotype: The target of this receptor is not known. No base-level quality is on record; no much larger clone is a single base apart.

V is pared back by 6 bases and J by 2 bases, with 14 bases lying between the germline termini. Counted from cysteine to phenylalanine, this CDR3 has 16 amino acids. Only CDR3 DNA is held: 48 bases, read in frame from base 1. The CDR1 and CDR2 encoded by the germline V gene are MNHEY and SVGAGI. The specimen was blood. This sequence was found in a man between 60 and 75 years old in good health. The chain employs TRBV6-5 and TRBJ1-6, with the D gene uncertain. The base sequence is TGTGCCAGCAGGGATCCTTCCTCCACCTATAATTCACCCCTCCACTTT. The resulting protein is CASRDPSSTYNSPLHF.